One and the same sample provided the 21 T cell receptor beta chains below, sequenced in a study of a mutant IDH1 vaccine in newly diagnosed glioma. The time point: week 35, safety follow-up. A single vaccine dose contained 300 ug of mutant IDH1 20-mer peptide, and topical imiquimod was used with it. Here immunoSEQ multiplex PCR was the method, and the copy in TCRdb shows in-frame clones only, minus some. Of 50,000 to 70,000 clones in the sample, about 90% were seen once. The antigens of these receptors remain unknown. Material: PBMCs, obtained from a glioma patient whose treatment included an IDH1 peptide vaccine. Receptor source: a man aged 35 to 55 with glioma.

The V and J genes are TRBV9 and TRBJ2-7, with D hard to call. V lost 3 bases to trimming and J lost 6 bases, with 10 bases between them. Germline V lookup: CDR1 SGDLS, CDR2 YYNGEE. The CDR3 is 12 residues long. CDR3 sequence (DNA): TGTGCCAGCAGCGCAACGGACGGCGAGCAGTACTTC. Amino acids: CASSATDGEQYF. The variable domain in full, completed from reference TRBV9 and TRBJ2-7, reads DSGVTQTPKHLITATGQRVTLRCSPRSGDLSVYWYQQSLDQGLQFLIQYYNGEERAKGNILERFSAQQFPDLHSELNLSSLELGDSALYFCASSATDGEQYFGPGTRLTVT.

The chain uses TRBV6-1 and TRBJ2-3; D gene unclear. Trimming pared 6 bases from V and 3 bases from J, leaving 16 bases between. Germline V gene data show CDR1 as MNHNS and CDR2 as SASEGT. This CDR3 spans 15 amino acids. CDR3: CASSPLDFGTDTQYF. CDR3 bases: TGTGCCAGCAGCCCGCTAGATTTCGGGACAGATACGCAGTATTTT.

This chain joins TRBV19 and TRBJ2-5; 8 bases are a match to TRBD1. With 4 bases clipped from V and 2 bases from J, the junction kept 3 bases outside the gene matches. CDR3 length: 14 residues. CDR1 is LNHDA and CDR2 is SQIVND in the germline V gene (reference sequence). The CDR3 reads CASSTGQGQETQYF. The CDR3 DNA follows: TGTGCCAGTAGTACCGGACAGGGACAAGAGACCCAGTACTTC.

This chain connects TRBV19 to TRBJ2-4, with 8 nucleotides matching TRBD1. V shed 6 bases, J shed 7 bases, and the junction held 5 bases outside the gene matches. The CDR3 runs to 13 residues. The germline gives CDR1 LNHDA, CDR2 SQIVND (reference sequence). The CDR3 DNA is TGTGCCAGTAGGAGGGACAGGCGGAACATTCAGTACTTC. Amino acid sequence: CASRRDRRNIQYF.

The V and J genes are TRBV6-1 and TRBJ1-2, with TRBD1 matching 9 bases. This CDR3 spans 14 amino acids. V dropped 7 bases and J dropped 4; count of bases not matched to a gene: 7. The V gene's germline CDR1 is MNHNS and CDR2 SASEGT. The CDR3 DNA sequence: TGTGCCAGCACCTCAGACAGGGGGGTCTATGGCTACACCTTC. Residues: CASTSDRGVYGYTF.

The chain carries TRBV15 and TRBJ2-1; D perhaps matches TRBD1 (5 bases). Per germline, CDR1 LNHNV and CDR2 YYDKDF (reference sequence). Trimming stripped 3 bases from V and 5 bases from J, with 11 bases between. The CDR3 runs 14 residues. The CDR3, as DNA: TGTGCCACCAGCAGGGGGCAGCAAGACAATGAGCAGTTCTTC. It is translated as CATSRGQQDNEQFF.

The table lists this clone with a count of one. The chain couples TRBV28 to TRBJ2-1; tentative D call: TRBD2 (5 bases). The CDR3 length is 13 residues. Trimming took off 8 bases at V and 7 bases at J, with 15 bases between the two ends. Germline V CDR1 and CDR2: MDHEN, SYDVKM. CDR3 protein: CASGWTALNEQFF. The CDR3, as DNA: TGTGCCAGCGGATGGACTGCCCTTAATGAGCAGTTCTTC.

This clone was detected only once. The gene calls are TRBV29-1 and TRBJ2-7, with D possibly matching TRBD2 (5 bases). V shed 1 base and J shed 6 bases, with 10 bases lying between them. Germline CDR1 and CDR2: SQVTM and ANQGSEA. The CDR3 extends over 12 amino acids. CDR3 loop: CSVEGLAPEQYF. CDR3 coding DNA: TGCAGCGTTGAAGGGCTAGCTCCCGAGCAGTACTTC.

The chain joins TRBV27 to TRBJ1-4, with 9 bases fitting TRBD1. This CDR3 is 17 amino acids long. CDR1 is MNHEY and CDR2 is SMNVEV in the germline V gene (reference sequence). The V and J ends lost 5 bases and 0 bases, in that order; junction bases with no gene match: 7. CDR3 loop: CASSPRDRVATNEKLFF. The CDR3 DNA follows: TGTGCCAGCAGTCCCCGGGACAGGGTTGCAACTAATGAAAAACTGTTTTTT.

J is TRBJ2-5 and V is TRBV5-4, with 7 bases lining up with TRBD2. This CDR3 region has 15 residues. The V gene's germline CDR1 is SGHNT and CDR2 YYREEE (reference sequence). Trimming at V came to 0 bases and at J to 5 bases, leaving 7 bases not matched to a gene. CDR3 DNA sequence: TGTGCCAGCAGCTTGGCAGGCGGGAGCGGCGAGACCCAGTACTTC. This sequence encodes CASSLAGGSGETQYF. The complete variable domain, with remaining parts taken from reference TRBV5-4 and TRBJ2-5, reads ETGVTQSPTHLIKTRGQQVTLRCSSQSGHNTVSWYQQALGQGPQFIFQYYREEENGRGNFPPRFSGLQFPNYSSELNVNALELDDSALYLCASSLAGGSGETQYFGPGTRLLVL.

This clone appeared a single time. The chain is built from TRBV5-1 and TRBJ2-5, with unresolved D. The CDR3 contains 12 residues. Germline V CDR1 and CDR2: SGHRS, YFSETQ. The V and J ends lost 3 bases and 5 bases respectively, with 8 bases between them. The chain's CDR3 is CASSSQWETQYF. The CDR3 DNA reads as TGCGCCAGCAGCTCCCAATGGGAGACCCAGTACTTC.

The V gene is TRBV2, the J gene TRBJ2-7, with D unclear. The CDR3 spans 10 residues. V was clipped by 7 bases and J by 2 bases, with 3 bases between them. Germline-derived CDR1 and CDR2 are SNHLY and FYNNEI. The CDR3 loop is CASTPYEQYF. CDR3 nucleotides: TGTGCCAGCACACCCTACGAGCAGTACTTC.

The J gene is TRBJ2-1, the V gene TRBV9; 9 positions match TRBD1. The CDR3 has 15 amino acids. V dropped 4 bases and J dropped 3; count of bases not matched to a gene: 5. The germline CDR1 and CDR2 sequences are SGDLS and YYNGEE. DNA of the CDR3: TGTGCCAGCAGCCTAGACAGGGGGGTCTACAATGAGCAGTTCTTC. Translated: CASSLDRGVYNEQFF.

The J gene is TRBJ2-1, the V gene TRBV7-9, with TRBD2 identical over 10 bases. The CDR3 contains 16 residues. V lost 2 bases to trimming and J lost 8 bases; unmatched junction nucleotides: 9. The V gene's germline CDR1 is SEHNR and CDR2 FQNEAQ (reference sequence). DNA for the CDR3: TGTGCCAGCAGCTTAAGTCGTTCTAGCGGGAGCTATGAGCAGTTCTTC. It specifies CASSLSRSSGSYEQFF.

The V gene is TRBV15, the J gene TRBJ1-1, with a possible D match to TRBD1 (6 bases). CDR3 length: 16 amino acids. Germline V gene sequence: CDR1 LNHNV, CDR2 YYDKDF (reference sequence). V lost 1 base and J lost 5, with 17 bases in between. This CDR3 is CATSRAGGQGRTEAFF. In DNA form, the CDR3 reads TGTGCCACCAGCAGAGCGGGGGGGCAGGGACGGACTGAAGCTTTCTTT.

This rearrangement joins TRBV27 to TRBJ1-3; no firm D call. This CDR3 has 16 amino acids. Germline-derived CDR1 and CDR2 are MNHEY and SMNVEV (reference sequence). The V end was cut by 5 bases, the J end by 1 base, with 15 bases between. DNA of the CDR3: TGTGCCAGCAGTACAGTGAACCCGCATTCTGGAAACACCATATATTTT. Protein sequence: CASSTVNPHSGNTIYF.

This chain links TRBV5-8 with TRBJ2-4; D is tentatively TRBD1 or TRBD2 (6 bases each). CDR1 and CDR2 (germline): SGHTS, YDEGEE. Trimming stripped 5 bases from V and 9 bases from J, with 18 bases between. CDR3 length equals 14 residues. As DNA, the CDR3 is TGTGCCAGCAGGACTACAGGGTTGGGAGGCATTCAGTACTTC. Its protein is CASRTTGLGGIQYF.

The table lists this clone with a count of one. The chain has TRBV7-6 and TRBJ2-1; 10 bases agree with TRBD1. Germline CDR1 is SGHVS and CDR2 is FNYEAQ. The CDR3 is 13 amino acids. The trim removed 8 bases at V and 8 bases at J, leaving 6 bases unmatched. The CDR3 DNA reads as TGTGCCAGCGCCGGGACAGGGGTAGATGAGCAGTTCTTC. The encoded protein is CASAGTGVDEQFF.

V usage is TRBV11-2 and J usage is TRBJ1-1; D is ambiguous. Deletions cut 2 bases from V and 5 bases from J, with 6 bases between. The germline CDR1 and CDR2 sequences are SGHAT and FQNNGV. CDR3 length: 12 amino acids. The DNA of the CDR3 is TGTGCCAGCAGCTTATGGCAAACTGAAGCTTTCTTT. Translating it yields CASSLWQTEAFF.

V gene TRBV4-1 combines with J gene TRBJ2-2; 11 nucleotides line up with TRBD2. The CDR3 consists of 16 residues. The trim removed 4 bases at V and 4 bases at J, leaving 5 bases unmatched. In germline, CDR1 is MGHRA, CDR2 YSYEKL. The CDR3 nucleotides are TGCGCCAGCAGCCCCCGACTAGCGGGAATCACCGGGGAGCTGTTTTTT. Translated: CASSPRLAGITGELFF.

In its sample, this clone was seen once. The chain links TRBV6-6 to TRBJ2-3; TRBD2 aligns across 12 bases. V lost 6 bases to trimming and J lost 5 bases; unmatched junction nucleotides: 6. The germline gives CDR1 MNHNY, CDR2 SVGAGI (reference sequence). CDR3 size: 15 residues. This CDR3 reads CASRSSGRAKDTQYF. The CDR3 region has the DNA TGTGCCAGCAGGTCTAGCGGGAGGGCCAAAGATACGCAGTATTTT.